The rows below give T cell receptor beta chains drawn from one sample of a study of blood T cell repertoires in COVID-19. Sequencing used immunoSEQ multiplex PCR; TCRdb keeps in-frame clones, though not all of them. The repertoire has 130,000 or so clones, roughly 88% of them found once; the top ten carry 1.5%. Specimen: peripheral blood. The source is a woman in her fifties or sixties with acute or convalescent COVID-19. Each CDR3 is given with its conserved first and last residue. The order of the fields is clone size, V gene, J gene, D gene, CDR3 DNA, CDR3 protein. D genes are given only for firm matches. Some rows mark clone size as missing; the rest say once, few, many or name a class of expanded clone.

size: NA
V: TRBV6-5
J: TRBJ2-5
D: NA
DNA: TGTGCCAGCAGGCCGCGAACAGGCCAAGAGACCCAGTACTTC
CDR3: CASRPRTGQETQYF

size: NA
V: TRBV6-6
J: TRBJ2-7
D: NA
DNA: TGTGCCAGCAACTCTCACTGGACAGCCTTTGACGAGCAGTACTTC
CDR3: CASNSHWTAFDEQYF

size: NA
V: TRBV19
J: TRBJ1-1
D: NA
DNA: TGTGCCAGTAGTCTTGGGACAACGAACACTGAAGCTTTCTTT
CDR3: CASSLGTTNTEAFF

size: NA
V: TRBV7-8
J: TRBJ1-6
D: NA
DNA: TGTGCCAGCAGCGCGGGACCATATAATTCACCCCTCCACTTT
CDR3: CASSAGPYNSPLHF

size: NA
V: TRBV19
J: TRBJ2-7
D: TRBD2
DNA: TGTGCCAGTAGTACGGGACTAGCGGGCCTCCCCTACGAGCAGTACTTC
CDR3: CASSTGLAGLPYEQYF

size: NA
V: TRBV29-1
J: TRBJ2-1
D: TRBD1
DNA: TGCAGCGTTTGGACAGGGGATAACTACAATGAGCAGTTCTTC
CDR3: CSVWTGDNYNEQFF

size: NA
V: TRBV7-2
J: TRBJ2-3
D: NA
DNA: TGTGCCAGCAGCTTAGCATACACAGATACGCAGTATTTT
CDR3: CASSLAYTDTQYF

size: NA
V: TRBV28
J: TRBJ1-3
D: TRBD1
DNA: TGTGCCAGCAGTTCGGTACCGCAGGGGGTTGGAAACACCATATATTTT
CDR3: CASSSVPQGVGNTIYF

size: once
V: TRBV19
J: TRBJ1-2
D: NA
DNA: TGTGCCAGTAGTATAGGCGGAGGCCTTAACTATGGCTACACCTTC
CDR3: CASSIGGGLNYGYTF

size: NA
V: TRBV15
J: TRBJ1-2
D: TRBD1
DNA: TGTGCCACGGCAACGGGACAGGGGACTTATGGCTACACCTTC
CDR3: CATATGQGTYGYTF

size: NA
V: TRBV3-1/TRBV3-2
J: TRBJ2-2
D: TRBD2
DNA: TGTGCCAGCAGCCGAGGACTAGCGGGGTCCACCGGGGAGCTGTTTTTT
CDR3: CASSRGLAGSTGELFF

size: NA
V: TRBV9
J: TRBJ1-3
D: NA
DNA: TGTGCCAGCAGCGAGAGTGGACAGACCTCTGGAAACACCATATATTTT
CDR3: CASSESGQTSGNTIYF

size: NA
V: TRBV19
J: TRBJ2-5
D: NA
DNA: TGTGCCAGTAGTACCACAGGGACGGAGACCCAGTACTTC
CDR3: CASSTTGTETQYF

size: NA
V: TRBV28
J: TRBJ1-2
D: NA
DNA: TGTGCCAGCAGTGCGGGGGACTCTGGCTACACCTTC
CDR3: CASSAGDSGYTF

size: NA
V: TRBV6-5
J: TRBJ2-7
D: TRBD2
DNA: TGTGCCAGCAGTTACTCCGGGACTAGCGGGGTTGGGGAGCAGTACTTC
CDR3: CASSYSGTSGVGEQYF

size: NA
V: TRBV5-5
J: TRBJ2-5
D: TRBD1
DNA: TGTGCCAGCGACCGCAGGGGGCGTCCAGAGACCCAGTACTTC
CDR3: CASDRRGRPETQYF

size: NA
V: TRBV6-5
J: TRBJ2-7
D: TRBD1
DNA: TGTGCCAGCAGCCATCCCGCGGGACAGGGCTACGAGCAGTACTTC
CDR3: CASSHPAGQGYEQYF

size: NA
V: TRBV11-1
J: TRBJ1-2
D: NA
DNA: TGTGCCAGCAGCCCCAGGGCTAACTATGGCTACACCTTC
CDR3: CASSPRANYGYTF

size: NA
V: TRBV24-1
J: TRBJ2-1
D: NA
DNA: TGTGCCACCAGTGTCTTTCAAAGCGGGCACAATGAGCAGTTCTTC
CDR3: CATSVFQSGHNEQFF

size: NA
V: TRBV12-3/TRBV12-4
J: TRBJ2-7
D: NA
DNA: TGTGCCAGCAGTTTAGGAGCCTACGAGCAGTACTTC
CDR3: CASSLGAYEQYF

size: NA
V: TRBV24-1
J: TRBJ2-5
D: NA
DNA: TGTGCCACCGGGTCCGGGGAGACCCAGTACTTC
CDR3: CATGSGETQYF

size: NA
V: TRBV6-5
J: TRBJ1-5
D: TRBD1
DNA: TGTGCCTCCCGGGACAGGGCCTCCAATCAGCCCCAGCATTTT
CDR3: CASRDRASNQPQHF

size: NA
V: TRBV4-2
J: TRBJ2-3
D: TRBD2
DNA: TGTGCCAGCAGCCAAGGGCTAGCGGGGGGGCAGGTTTGGACAGATACGCAGTATTTT
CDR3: CASSQGLAGGQVWTDTQYF

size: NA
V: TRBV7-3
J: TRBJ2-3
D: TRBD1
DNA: TGTGCCAGCAGTCCAACGGGACAGGGGGTTGATACGCAGTATTTT
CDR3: CASSPTGQGVDTQYF

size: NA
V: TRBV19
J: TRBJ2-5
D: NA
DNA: TGTGCCAGTAGTCTCCGCGAAGAGACCCAGTACTTC
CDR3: CASSLREETQYF

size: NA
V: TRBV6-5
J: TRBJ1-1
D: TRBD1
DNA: TGTGCCAGCAGTTACTCGGCCAGTCCAGGGGGCACTGAAGCTTTCTTT
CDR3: CASSYSASPGGTEAFF

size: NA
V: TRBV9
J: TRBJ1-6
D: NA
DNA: TGTGCCAGCTCCCGAACCAGCGTCCAGGGCGACTCACCCCTCCACTTT
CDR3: CASSRTSVQGDSPLHF

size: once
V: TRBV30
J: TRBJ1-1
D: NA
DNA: TGTGCCTGGATGTCGGGGAACACTGAAGCTTTCTTT
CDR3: CAWMSGNTEAFF

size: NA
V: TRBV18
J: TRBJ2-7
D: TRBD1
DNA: TGTGCCAGCTCAAAACCGGGACAGGGATCCTACGAGCAGTACTTC
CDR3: CASSKPGQGSYEQYF

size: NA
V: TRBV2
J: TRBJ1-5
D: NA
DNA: TGTGCCAGTGGATTAGGACAGACTCACCATCAGCCCCAGCATTTT
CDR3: CASGLGQTHHQPQHF

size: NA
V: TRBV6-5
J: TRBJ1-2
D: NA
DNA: TGTGCCAGCAGCGGACAGAACTATGGCTACACCTTC
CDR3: CASSGQNYGYTF

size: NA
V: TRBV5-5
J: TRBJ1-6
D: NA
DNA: TGTGCCAGCAGCTTGGCCTATGGTACCCCGTCACCCCTCCACTTT
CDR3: CASSLAYGTPSPLHF

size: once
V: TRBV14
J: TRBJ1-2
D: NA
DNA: TGTGCCAGCAGCCACCGGCAGGGAAGTGGCTACACCTTC
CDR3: CASSHRQGSGYTF

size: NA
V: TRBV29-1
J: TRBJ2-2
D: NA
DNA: TGCAGCGCAAAGGGGGACACGAACACCGGGGAGCTGTTTTTT
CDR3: CSAKGDTNTGELFF

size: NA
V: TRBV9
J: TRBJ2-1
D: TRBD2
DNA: TGTGCCAGCAGCGCACCCCGTAGCGGGGGTGGCTCCTACAATGAGCAGTTCTTC
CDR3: CASSAPRSGGGSYNEQFF

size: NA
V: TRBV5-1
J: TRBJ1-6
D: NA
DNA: TGCGCCAGCAGCTTTCAGGGGACGAATAATTCACCCCTCCACTTT
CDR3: CASSFQGTNNSPLHF

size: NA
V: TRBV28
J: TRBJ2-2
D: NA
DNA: TGTGCCAGCAGTTCCCCTCTCGCCGGGGAGCTGTTTTTT
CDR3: CASSSPLAGELFF

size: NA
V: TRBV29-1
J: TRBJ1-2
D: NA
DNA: TGCAGCGTTGAAGATCACCAAACGCGGGGCGGCTACACCTTC
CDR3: CSVEDHQTRGGYTF

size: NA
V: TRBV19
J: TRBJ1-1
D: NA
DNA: TGTGCCAGTAGTCCCCTGGGCAGGGATTACACTGAAGCTTTCTTT
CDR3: CASSPLGRDYTEAFF

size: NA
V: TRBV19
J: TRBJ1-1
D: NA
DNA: TGTGCCTCTTCACAGCAGAACACTGAAGCTTTCTTT
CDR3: CASSQQNTEAFF

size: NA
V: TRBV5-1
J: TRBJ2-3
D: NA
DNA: TGCGCCAGCAGGCTTGGGCAGGGCACAGATACGCAGTATTTT
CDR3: CASRLGQGTDTQYF

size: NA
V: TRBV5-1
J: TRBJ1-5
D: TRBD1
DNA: TGCGCCAGCAGCGAAGGGACAGGGGGTCAGCCCCAGCATTTT
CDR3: CASSEGTGGQPQHF

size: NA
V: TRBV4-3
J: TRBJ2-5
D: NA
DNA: TGCGCCAGCAGCCATAACCCCAGGGAAGAGACCCAGTACTTC
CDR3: CASSHNPREETQYF

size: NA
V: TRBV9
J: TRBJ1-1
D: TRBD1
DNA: TGTGCCAGCACCCCTCGAGAGGGGGCGCACACTGAAGCTTTCTTT
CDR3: CASTPREGAHTEAFF

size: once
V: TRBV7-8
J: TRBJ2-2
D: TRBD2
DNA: TGTGCCAGCAGCTCTAGCGGGGTGAACACCGGGGAGCTGTTTTTT
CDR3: CASSSSGVNTGELFF

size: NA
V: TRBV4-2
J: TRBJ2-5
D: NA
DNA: TGTGCCAGCAGCCAAGGAGCGGACCAAGAGACCCAGTACTTC
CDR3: CASSQGADQETQYF

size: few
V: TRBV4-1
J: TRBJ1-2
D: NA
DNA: TGCGCCAGCAGCCACCCAGGGGTTGGGGACTATGGCTACACCTTC
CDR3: CASSHPGVGDYGYTF

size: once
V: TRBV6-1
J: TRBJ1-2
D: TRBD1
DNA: TGTGCCAGCAGTGAAGCGAGGCCAGGGGGAATGAACTATGGCTACACCTTC
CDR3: CASSEARPGGMNYGYTF

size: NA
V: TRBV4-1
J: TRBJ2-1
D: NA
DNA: TGCGCCAGCAGCACCCTCGTCATTGAGGGCCGCTCCTACAATGAGCAGTTCTTC
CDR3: CASSTLVIEGRSYNEQFF

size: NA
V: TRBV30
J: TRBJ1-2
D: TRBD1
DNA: TGTGCCTGGAGTGTGGGGACAGACTTTACAAACTATGGCTACACCTTC
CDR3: CAWSVGTDFTNYGYTF

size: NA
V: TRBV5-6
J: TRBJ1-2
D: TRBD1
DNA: TGTGCCAGCAGCGCCCGGACAGGGTTGGTTGGGTCCTATGGCTACACCTTC
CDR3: CASSARTGLVGSYGYTF

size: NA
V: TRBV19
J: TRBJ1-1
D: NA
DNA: TGTGCCAGTAGTACGACAGAAGACACTGAAGCTTTCTTT
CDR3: CASSTTEDTEAFF

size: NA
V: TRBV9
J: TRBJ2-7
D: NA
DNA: TGTGCCAGCAGCGTAGCTGGGACTTCGGGCGAGCAGTACTTC
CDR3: CASSVAGTSGEQYF

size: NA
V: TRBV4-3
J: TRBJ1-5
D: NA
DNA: TGCGCCAGCAGCCAAGATCGGGTCGACGGCAATCAGCCCCAGCATTTT
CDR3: CASSQDRVDGNQPQHF

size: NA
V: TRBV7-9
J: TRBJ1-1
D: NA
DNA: TGTGCCAGCAGCTTGATGGACATGCCTAGCACTGAAGCTTTCTTT
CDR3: CASSLMDMPSTEAFF

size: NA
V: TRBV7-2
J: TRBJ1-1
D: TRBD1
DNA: TGTGCCAGCAGCCCAAGGGGGCCGTCAAACACTGAAGCTTTCTTT
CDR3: CASSPRGPSNTEAFF

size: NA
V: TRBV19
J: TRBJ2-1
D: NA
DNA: TGTGCCAGTAGAAAAAGGGGGTCTCCATCTTATGAGCAGTTCTTC
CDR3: CASRKRGSPSYEQFF

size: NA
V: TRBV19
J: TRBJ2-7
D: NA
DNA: TGTGCCAGTAGTTTTCAGGGGATAACTTACGAGCAGTACTTC
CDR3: CASSFQGITYEQYF

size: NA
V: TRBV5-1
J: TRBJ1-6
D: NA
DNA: TGCGCCAGCAGCCAGGTCAGGGCAGGTTCACCCCTCCACTTT
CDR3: CASSQVRAGSPLHF